There are many counts of the clone carrying this TCR beta chain. The CDR3 is 16 residues long. Germline V lookup: CDR1 SGHTA, CDR2 FQGNSA. V shed 7 bases and J shed 11 bases, with 29 bases lying between them. The data were taken from a study of CD8 T cells in ankylosing spondylitis. Via MiXCR, TCRdb re-called the 5' RACE reads, giving one row per CDR3 protein. Found here are about 140,000 distinct CDR3 sequences, 7.5% to 9.5% of them singletons; the top ten hold 6% to 8%. The rearrangement uses TRBV7-2 and TRBJ1-1; TRBD1 might be the D (6 bases). The origin of this receptor is a male donor with ankylosing spondylitis. Sequenced input: synovial fluid, either unsorted or a sorted T cell fraction (not recorded which). CDR3 amino acids: CASNRGYRAPSSVAFF. CDR3 DNA sequence: TGTGCCAGCAATAGGGGGTATCGCGCACCTAGTTCTGTGGCTTTCTTT.